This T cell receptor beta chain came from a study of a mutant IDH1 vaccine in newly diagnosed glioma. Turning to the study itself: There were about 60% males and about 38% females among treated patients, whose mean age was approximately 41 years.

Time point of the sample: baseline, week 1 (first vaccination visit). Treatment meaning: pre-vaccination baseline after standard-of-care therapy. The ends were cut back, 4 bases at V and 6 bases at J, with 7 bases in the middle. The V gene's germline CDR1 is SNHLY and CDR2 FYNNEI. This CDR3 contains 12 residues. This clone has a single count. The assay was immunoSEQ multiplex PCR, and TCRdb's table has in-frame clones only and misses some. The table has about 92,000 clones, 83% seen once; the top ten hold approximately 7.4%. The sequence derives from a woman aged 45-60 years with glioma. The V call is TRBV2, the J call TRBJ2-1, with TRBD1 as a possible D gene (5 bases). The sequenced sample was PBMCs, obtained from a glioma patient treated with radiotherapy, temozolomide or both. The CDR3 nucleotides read TGTGCCAGCAGTGGGACATTCAATGAGCAGTTCTTC. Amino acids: CASSGTFNEQFF.